Below, one T cell receptor (beta chain) is given with its context. Germline V gene data show CDR1 as PRHDT and CDR2 as FYEKMQ (reference sequence). There are 15 residues in the CDR3. V was clipped by 4 bases and J by 2 bases, with 12 bases between them. These data belong to a study of cytotoxic CD8 clonotypes in ibrutinib-treated CLL. The assay was immunoSEQ multiplex PCR, and TCRdb's table has in-frame clones only and misses some. The table includes approximately 280,000 clones, 60% to 80% detected once. Genomic DNA (around 2 micrograms) was obtained from cryopreserved PBMCs for construction of TCR beta libraries.

The source is a human donor with chronic lymphocytic leukemia. V and J are TRBV13 and TRBJ2-1, with D uncertain. The specimen comprised PBMCs, sampled at disease progression, from a patient treated with ibrutinib. CDR3 bases: TGTGCCAGCAGCTCCCGCCGGACGGCCTACAATGAGCAGTTCTTC. This sequence encodes CASSSRRTAYNEQFF.